Listed here are 11 T cell receptor beta chains from one sample, sequenced in a study of T cell responses to AZD1222 COVID-19 vaccine. The data were produced by immunoSEQ multiplex PCR, yet TCRdb's version contains in-frame clones alone and is incomplete. The sample contains about 270,000 clones, roughly 93% of which appear only once. Sequences were derived from peripheral blood, sampled 28 days after the second AZD1222 dose. The source of these receptors is an adult who received the AZD1222 COVID-19 vaccine.

The chain has TRBV19 and TRBJ2-5, with TRBD2 matching over 7 bases. Trimming removed 5 bases from V and 4 bases from J; junction bases left unmatched: 4. In germline, CDR1 is LNHDA, CDR2 SQIVND (reference sequence). CDR3 length equals 13 residues. The CDR3 DNA reads as TGTGCCAGTAGTGCAGCGGGGTTAGAGACCCAGTACTTC. Translation gives CASSAAGLETQYF.

This chain joins TRBV7-3 and TRBJ2-6; D gene uncertain. V gave up 2 bases and J gave up 1 base, with 18 bases separating them. The CDR3 is made up of 19 amino acids. Germline assignment: CDR1 SGHTA and CDR2 FQGTGA. CDR3 sequence (DNA): TGTGCCAGCAGCTTACTGCCAGGACCCAGACCTTCTGGGGCCAACGTCCTGACTTTC. Its translation: CASSLLPGPRPSGANVLTF.

The chain employs TRBV28 and TRBJ1-5; D gene uncertain. Trimming removed 8 bases at V and 3 bases at J, with 8 bases between. The CDR3 contains 12 residues. In germline, CDR1 is MDHEN, CDR2 SYDVKM. CDR3 region: CASRVFNQPQHF. CDR3 coding DNA: TGTGCCAGCCGAGTTTTCAATCAGCCCCAGCATTTT.

This chain links TRBV28 with TRBJ2-5; D may be TRBD1 or TRBD2 (5 bases each). Trimming cost V 4 bases and J 0 bases, with 21 bases left between them. Germline CDR1 MDHEN, CDR2 SYDVKM. The CDR3 contains 18 residues. CDR3: CASSSPRGSQTYQETQYF. CDR3 DNA sequence: TGTGCCAGCAGTTCCCCGAGGGGTTCCCAGACTTACCAAGAGACCCAGTACTTC.

CDR3 coding DNA: TGTGCCACCAGCAGTGTTATGGATCAGCCCCAGCATTTT. Translation: CATSSVMDQPQHF. This chain connects TRBV15 to TRBJ1-5; D gene uncertain. V was cut by 3 bases and J by 5 bases, with 8 bases left in between. The CDR3 covers 13 residues. Germline CDR1 reads LNHNV; CDR2 reads YYDKDF (reference sequence).

This clone was observed a single time. The gene calls are TRBV4-1 and TRBJ2-7, with 7 bases aligning to TRBD1. This CDR3 region has 16 residues. V lost 3 bases to trimming and J lost 1 base; unmatched junction nucleotides: 9. From germline, CDR1 is MGHRA and CDR2 YSYEKL. The CDR3 loop reads CASSHAPGQQSYEQYF. The CDR3 DNA reads as TGCGCCAGCAGCCATGCTCCGGGACAGCAATCCTACGAGCAGTACTTC.

The V and J genes are TRBV4-2 and TRBJ1-3, with a weak D call TRBD1 (5 bases). Germline V CDR1 and CDR2: LGHNA, YNFKEQ. The germline V and J ends were trimmed by 4 bases and 4 bases, with 11 bases remaining between them. CDR3 length: 14 amino acids. Here the CDR3 DNA reads TGTGCCAGCAGCCGGGCCGGGGGAGGAAACACCATATATTTT. Protein sequence: CASSRAGGGNTIYF.

The sample holds a few counts of this clone. The CDR3: CASSRVFTGELFF. CDR3 coding DNA: TGTGCCAGCAGCAGGGTTTTCACCGGGGAGCTGTTTTTT. The V call is TRBV11-2, the J call TRBJ2-2; D is unresolved. Trimming pared 5 bases from V and 4 bases from J, leaving 8 bases between. This CDR3 is 13 amino acids long. The germline gives CDR1 SGHAT, CDR2 FQNNGV. The full variable domain, rest sourced from reference TRBV11-2 and TRBJ2-2, is EAGVAQSPRYKIIEKRQSVAFWCNPISGHATLYWYQQILGQGPKLLIQFQNNGVVDDSQLPKDRFSAERLKGVDSTLKIQPAKLEDSAVYLCASSRVFTGELFFGEGSRLTVL.

The chain couples TRBV9 to TRBJ1-2; weak D call: TRBD1 (5 bases). V lost 0 bases to trimming and J lost 5 bases, with 8 bases between them. The germline V gene encodes CDR1 SGDLS and CDR2 YYNGEE. This CDR3 is built from 13 residues. The CDR3 loop reads CASSVGQPYGYTF. The CDR3 coding sequence is TGTGCCAGCAGCGTAGGACAGCCGTATGGCTACACCTTC. The full variable domain, with the rest looked up from reference TRBV9 and TRBJ1-2, is DSGVTQTPKHLITATGQRVTLRCSPRSGDLSVYWYQQSLDQGLQFLIQYYNGEERAKGNILERFSAQQFPDLHSELNLSSLELGDSALYFCASSVGQPYGYTFGSGTRLTVV.

CDR3 amino acids: CAISESAGGNTGELFF. The CDR3 DNA is TGTGCCATCAGTGAGTCGGCGGGGGGAAATACCGGGGAGCTGTTTTTT. This chain joins TRBV10-3 and TRBJ2-2, with 8 nucleotides matching TRBD2. The CDR3 length is 16 residues. Trimming took 0 bases from V and 5 from J; bases not matched to a gene: 5. From germline, CDR1 is ENHRY and CDR2 SYGVKD.

Notes on this clone: An end of the junction differs from the germline gene, which may be a read error. This sequence joins TRBV3-1 (or the pseudogene TRBV3-2) and TRBJ2-7; TRBD1 matches 10 bases. This CDR3 is 14 amino acids long. Germline V lookup: CDR1 LGHDT, CDR2 YNNKEL (reference sequence). CDR3 protein: CASSQPGTGAVIHF. In DNA, the CDR3 is TGTGCCAGCAGCCAGCCCGGGACAGGGGCCGTAATACACTTC.